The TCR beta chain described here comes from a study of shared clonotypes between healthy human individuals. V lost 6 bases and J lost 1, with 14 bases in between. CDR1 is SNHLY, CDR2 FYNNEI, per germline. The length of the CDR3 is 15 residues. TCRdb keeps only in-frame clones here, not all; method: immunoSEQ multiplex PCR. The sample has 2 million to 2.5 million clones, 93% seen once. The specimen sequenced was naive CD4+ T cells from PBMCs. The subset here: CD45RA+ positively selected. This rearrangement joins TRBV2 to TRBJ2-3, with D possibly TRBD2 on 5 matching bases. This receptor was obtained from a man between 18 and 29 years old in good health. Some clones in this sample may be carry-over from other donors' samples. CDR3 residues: CASRAGLWGTDTQYF. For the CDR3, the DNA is TGTGCCAGCAGGGCGGGTTTGTGGGGCACAGATACGCAGTATTTT.